The 9 T cell receptor beta chains below were found in one sample sequenced in a study of vaccination and CD4 T cells after COVID-19. With the Oncomine TCR Beta short-read assay, DNA from cultured CD4+ T cells was sequenced. TCRdb reanalysed the PCR reads using MiXCR and keeps one entry per CDR3 protein. The sample records just under 20,000 distinct CDR3 sequences, around 38% being singletons. Their antigens remain unidentified. Sample treatment: approximately 11-day PBMC culture with coronavirus spike peptide pools or control peptides (ViraFEST assay). The sequences come from CD4+ T cells from blood, cultured in vitro, collected before SARS-CoV-2 vaccination. These receptors came from a human donor who received a COVID-19 vaccine.

The J gene is TRBJ2-3, the V gene TRBV2; TRBD2 matches 14 bases. The CDR3 sequence is 14 residues long. The V gene end was trimmed by 6 bases and the J gene end by 4 bases; junction bases not matched to a gene: 0. Germline-derived CDR1 and CDR2 are SNHLY and FYNNEI. In DNA, the CDR3 is TGTGCCAGCAGGACTAGCGGGGGGGCAGATACGCAGTATTTT. It codes for CASRTSGGADTQYF.

The gene calls are TRBV12-3 or TRBV12-4 and TRBJ2-5; no reliable D call. Deletions cut 6 bases from V and 4 bases from J, with 12 bases between. This CDR3 spans 13 amino acids. CDR3 sequence reads: CASRKGWAETQYF. CDR3 nucleotide sequence: TGTGCCAGCAGAAAAGGGTGGGCAGAGACCCAGTACTTC.

J is TRBJ1-1 and V is TRBV11-2, with D perhaps TRBD1 (5 bases). This CDR3 comprises 14 residues. Germline loops: CDR1 SGHAT, CDR2 FQNNGV. Trimming pared 3 bases from V and 4 bases from J, leaving 12 bases between. The CDR3, as DNA: TGTGCCAGCAGCTTTATATCAGGGCCCACTGAAGCTTTCTTT. Its translation: CASSFISGPTEAFF.

V gene TRBV2 combines with J gene TRBJ2-3, with TRBD1 matching 7 bases. Losses at the gene ends were 6 bases for V and 5 bases for J; bases not matched to a gene: 11. Germline CDR1 SNHLY, CDR2 FYNNEI. The CDR3 contains 15 residues. The CDR3: CASSRWRQGEDTQYF. The CDR3 DNA sequence: TGTGCCAGCAGCCGCTGGCGACAGGGAGAAGATACGCAGTATTTT. Full variable domain (rest looked up from reference TRBV2 and TRBJ2-3): EPEVTQTPSHQVTQMGQEVILRCVPISNHLYFYWYRQILGQKVEFLVSFYNNEISEKSEIFDDQFSVERPDGSNFTLKIRSTKLEDSAMYFCASSRWRQGEDTQYFGPGTRLTVL.

V is TRBV6-5 and J is TRBJ1-2, with 9 positions matching TRBD1. The CDR3 spans 17 residues. V gave up 2 bases and J gave up 4 bases; unmatched junction bases: 11. Germline CDR1 MNHEY, CDR2 SVGAGI. The DNA for the CDR3 is TGTGCCAGCAGTTACAGCCCCGGACAGGGGAATATCTATGGCTACACCTTC. Its translation is CASSYSPGQGNIYGYTF.

The genes are TRBV7-2 and TRBJ1-5; D might be TRBD1 (6 bases). The CDR3 length is 14 residues. CDR1 and CDR2 from the germline V gene are SGHTA and FQGNSA. Trimming left V 5 bases short and J 2 bases short, with 10 bases between. CDR3 loop: CASSMAGGNQPQHF. As DNA, the CDR3 is TGTGCCAGCAGCATGGCAGGGGGCAATCAGCCCCAGCATTTT.

The gene calls are TRBV21-1 and TRBJ2-5. TRBV21-1 is a known pseudogene. The CDR3 is 15 residues long. In nucleotides, the CDR3 is TGTGCCAGCAGCAAAGCGAGTCAGGAGCAAGAGACCCAGTACTTC. Its translation: CASSKASQEQETQYF.

V gene TRBV12-3 or TRBV12-4 combines with J gene TRBJ1-2, with 11 bases that match TRBD1. This CDR3 spans 13 amino acids. V dropped 6 bases and J dropped 5; count of bases not matched to a gene: 2. CDR3: CASSGQGAYGYTF. The CDR3 bases are TGTGCCAGCAGCGGACAGGGGGCGTATGGCTACACCTTC.

This clonotype was recorded a few times. The chain couples TRBV6-1 to TRBJ1-2; TRBD1 is a possible D gene (5 bases). The germline V gene encodes CDR1 MNHNS and CDR2 SASEGT. V shed 5 bases and J shed 6 bases, with 22 bases lying between them. The CDR3 is made up of 16 amino acids. The CDR3 spells CASSRTTFVTSDGYTF. The CDR3 DNA follows: TGTGCCAGCAGTCGGACAACGTTCGTTACTTCGGATGGCTACACCTTC.